Sequencing of this T cell receptor (beta chain) was carried out in a study of cytomegalovirus exposure and HLA in healthy donors (dated by TCRdb to the late 2010s). In the study overall: In an earlier analysis of 587 of the donors, about 260 Gb of sequence data and some 100 million unique TCR beta sequences from about 190 million T cells were reported. A later genetic analysis used genome-wide SNP genotypes for about 65% of the roughly 700 donors, treating that subset as a discovery cohort. The study aimed to test whether signatures of past pathogen exposure could be identified by cataloging public T cell receptors. HLA typing covered class I and class II loci at four-digit resolution. Roughly 5 DR-DQ haplotypes were handled as single units for association and clustering, since linkage in the cohort was strong. To predict cytomegalovirus infection status, the study brought together high-throughput TCR immunosequencing, statistical association of individual TCRs with disease status, and machine learning. Typing coverage differed by locus: A, B, C, DRB1 and DQB1 were typed in about 620-640 donors, DQA1 in 500 to 550, DPA1 in approximately 610, and DPB1 in 400 to 490. A later analysis re-analyzed previously published TCR beta repertoires from about 730 donors and added high-resolution HLA genotyping to study TCR occurrence patterns. Rather than using new phenotypic data, the later analysis identified candidate immune exposures from TCR beta sequences and from how often those sequences occurred across donors. Among 300 to 500 genotyped donors of the cohort, an average of around 250,000 unique TCR beta nucleotide sequences was sequenced per donor, of which about 19% were non-productive. In addition to the first cohort of 666 subjects, a separate validation cohort of approximately 110 different subjects was used. Of the 300 to 500 genotyped donors, 80% to 90% were placed in the genetic ancestry cluster associated with self-reported Caucasian donors. In an earlier analysis of a few hundred of the donors, high-throughput TCR beta sequencing was used to judge whether each TCR beta V gene segment behaved as functional or pseudogenic. An early release that covered fewer than 750 HLA-typed donors contained about 300 gigabases of sequencing data and around 80 million unique TCR sequences. Using immunosequencing, the study profiled T cell repertoires from 666 subjects and related those repertoires to cytomegalovirus serostatus. Donor age, sex, ethnicity and CMV serostatus were collected together with the repertoire data. All discovery cohort repertoires had been generated on a single sequencing platform.

What the authors observed across the whole study: Across donors, most TCR sequences were observed very rarely, whereas some public TCRs were present in many individuals. A further reported finding was that TCR beta sequences accurately predicted the HLA-A and HLA-B alleles for most subjects in the first cohort. The presence/absence analyses assumed that sequencing depth was roughly uniform across donors, and that assumption may not be true. HLA typing was unavailable for some donors at each locus, so association tests used only the typed subset. According to the authors, the approach could potentially be generalized to other disease states and immunological phenotypes. In vitro tests confirmed that a few of the cytomegalovirus-associated TCR beta chains recognize cytomegalovirus antigens. Broadly in line with IMGT annotations, most TCR beta V segments showed up in productive rearrangements about 90% or about 30% of the time in an earlier analysis of approximately 600 of the donors. Cytomegalovirus status was reported to be diagnosed by the classifier with high specificity and sensitivity in both the original and validation cohorts. Several of the top co-occurrence clusters appeared to be linked to parvovirus B19, influenza, CMV and Epstein-Barr virus, according to a later analysis. Assigning TCR associations to individual alleles was difficult when HLA alleles, especially DR and DQ, strongly co-occurred. A total of fewer than 200 TCR beta chains were listed by the study as associated with cytomegalovirus. In a later analysis, TCR association rates were found to vary across HLA loci, with the most associated TCRs seen for DRB1 alleles and the fewest for HLA-C alleles. The sequencing pipeline was judged likely to have produced a cluster of highly shared sequence variants as a technical artifact. In a later analysis, around 15,000 TCR beta sequences were associated with specific HLA alleles at a false discovery rate of 0.05. Some IMGT-functional V segments, including TRBV6-2 and TRBV6-3, could not be distinguished by the 87-base-pair reads and were therefore excluded. In a later analysis, HLA-associated TCR beta chains were found to be more clonally expanded and to have lower generation probabilities than equally common non-associated chains. The only immune exposure information available for the cohort was CMV serostatus. In this cohort, only TCR beta chains were sequenced, and detectable features were limited by the absence of alpha or paired-chain data. In a later genetic analysis, a missense DCLRE1C variant was associated with V-gene and J-gene trimming of TCR beta chains, and the association was replicated in an independent cohort. Correlated functional status among segregating V segments might be attributable to linkage disequilibrium, but an unknown experimental factor could not be ruled out. In a later genetic analysis, fewer N-insertions in productive TCRs were reported among donors in an Asian-associated ancestry cluster than the roughly 710-donor mean. The earlier analysis of 587 of the donors excluded roughly 17 rarely observed V segments, including chromosome 9 orphons, because counts were too low. According to a later analysis, most CMV-associated TCR beta chains appeared to be HLA-restricted, and the HLA associations seemed to be driven largely by CMV exposure.

The germline V gene (reference sequence) supplies CDR1 LNHDA and CDR2 SQIVND. At the junction V is shortened by 9 bases and J by 8 bases, with 22 bases in between. Including cysteine and phenylalanine, the CDR3 has 14 amino acids. The entry retains the CDR3 DNA only, 42 bases that are in frame from base 1. About this clone: The antigen this receptor binds is unknown. There are no base qualities to consult, and no much larger clone falls within one base.

The protocol used for the library was the immunoSEQ multiplex PCR assay. A mixture of 60 forward primers for TCR Vbeta segments and 13 reverse primers for TCR Jbeta segments was used in the multiplex PCR. The CDR3 region of rearranged TCR beta genes was amplified from genomic DNA with a multiplex PCR assay. The Illumina HiSeq System was used to sequence the amplified TCR beta libraries as 87-base-pair reads. As for the original processing: A later analysis tallied around 82 million unique TCR beta chains across the roughly 610 repertoires, and approximately 12 million of those chains were shared by two or more donors. A nearest-neighbor algorithm error-corrected the raw reads and collapsed the reads into unique sequences, merging closely related sequences to remove PCR and sequencing errors. To assign V, D and J gene segments, CDR3 sequences were aligned to IMGT reference sequences. For a sequence to be retained, a match of at least six nucleotides was required to both a V gene segment and a J gene segment. Rearrangements were classified as productive when the CDR3 lacked stop codons and remained in frame with V and J, and all other rearrangements were classified as non-productive. CDR3 was defined by IMGT convention, running from the second conserved V-encoded cysteine to the conserved J-encoded phenylalanine. The earlier analysis of 587 of the donors excluded any sequence lacking an unambiguous match to a single V gene segment. An earlier analysis of 587 of the donors called V segments functional above 56.7% productive rearrangements and segregating when the between-donor standard deviation exceeded 5%. A statistical classification framework was developed to diagnose cytomegalovirus status using the catalog of TCR beta chain sequences. V and J gene assignment, in a later analysis, came from comparing TCR nucleotide sequences with IMGT/GENE-DB human TR gene sequences. The TCRdist pipeline was used in a later analysis to assign CDR3 sequences and most-parsimonious VDJ recombination scenarios. A later analysis defined each TCR beta chain by its CDR3 amino acid sequence plus V-gene family, and excluded reads lacking a unique V-gene family. To address suspected cross-contamination and a sequencing artifact, a later analysis removed roughly 580 highly shared, low-generation-probability nucleotide sequences. In a later analysis, a clonal expansion index for each public chain was calculated from normalized within-repertoire ranks of inferred template counts. In a later analysis, generation probabilities were computed with a VDJ recombination model fitted to out-of-frame rearrangements, and the resulting probabilities were checked against IGoR. In a later analysis, TCR-TCR, TCR-HLA and TCR-CMV co-occurrence was scored with hypergeometric tests, and a repertoire-size bias correction was applied to TCR pairs. False discovery rates were estimated in a later analysis by permuting HLA or CMV assignments 20 times. A later analysis grouped co-occurring TCRs with DBSCAN, adding TCRdist sequence similarity when clustering within HLA-allele-positive subsets. For co-occurrence clustering, repertoires with fewer than 30,000 or more than 120,000 public chains were excluded, along with several repertoires with anomalous nucleotide sharing. Not all clones reach the TCRdb copy of this immuneACCESS table, which keeps in-frame sequences only. Checked studies attribute under half of the gap to unresolved V genes and leave the rest unexplained. The V and J calls and clone size were taken over from that table, and D and trimming were inferred from the DNA. The sample table records over 150,000 clones; about 68% of these occur just once. The ten largest clones capture around 1.9% of the sample.

The cohort consisted of 666 healthy bone marrow donors. Cohort members were all nominally healthy when sampled, although unrecorded immune exposures were likely present. The donor was CMV seronegative and belonged to the group of 350 or so seronegative cohort members. Each donor provided a peripheral blood sample, and peripheral blood mononuclear cells were used for TCR beta sequencing. Genomic DNA extraction from the blood cell samples was performed with the Qiagen DNeasy Blood Extraction Kit. The sequence came from a man younger than 40 in good health and CMV-seronegative. The receptor chain draws on TRBV19 and TRBJ1-2; the D gene is possibly TRBD1, with 6 bases matching. The sequenced material came from PBMCs. The CDR3 amino acid sequence is: CASTLGHTPSGYTF. DNA sequence: TGTGCCAGCACATTGGGACATACGCCTTCAGGCTACACCTTC.